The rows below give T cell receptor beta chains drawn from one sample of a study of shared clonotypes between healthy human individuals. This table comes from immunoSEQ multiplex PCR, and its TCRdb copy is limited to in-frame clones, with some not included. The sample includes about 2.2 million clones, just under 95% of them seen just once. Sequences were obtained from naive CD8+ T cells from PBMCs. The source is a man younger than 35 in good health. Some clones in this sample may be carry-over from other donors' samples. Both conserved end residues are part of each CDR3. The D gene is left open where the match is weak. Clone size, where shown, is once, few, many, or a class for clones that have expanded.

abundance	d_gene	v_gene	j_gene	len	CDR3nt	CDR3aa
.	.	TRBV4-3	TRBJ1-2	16	TGCGCCAGCAGCCAAGACGGGGTACGGGGCGACTATGGCTACACCTTC	CASSQDGVRGDYGYTF
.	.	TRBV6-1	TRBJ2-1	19	TGTGCCAGCAGTGAAGTCCGGGGACTTAACCTTCTGCGCGGAAATGAGCAGTTCTTC	CASSEVRGLNLLRGNEQFF
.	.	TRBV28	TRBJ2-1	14	TGTGCCAGCAGTTTTGGGGACTCCTACAATGAGCAGTTCTTC	CASSFGDSYNEQFF
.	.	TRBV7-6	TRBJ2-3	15	TGTGCCAGCAGCGCAATGACCCCTTTTACAGATACGCAGTATTTT	CASSAMTPFTDTQYF
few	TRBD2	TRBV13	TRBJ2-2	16	TGTGCCAGCAGCAAAGTTAGCGGGACCGACACCGGGGAGCTGTTTTTT	CASSKVSGTDTGELFF
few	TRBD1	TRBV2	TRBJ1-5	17	TGTGCCAGCAGTGAAGACCCGGACAGGGCTGGCAATCAGCCCCAGCATTTT	CASSEDPDRAGNQPQHF
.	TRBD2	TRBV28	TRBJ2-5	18	TGTGCCAGCAGTGGGGGGATTTTGACTAGCGGGAGCGTTCGGACCCAGTACTTC	CASSGGILTSGSVRTQYF
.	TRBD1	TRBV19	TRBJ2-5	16	TGTGCCAGTAGTGCGGGACAGGTTTTCCTGGGTGAGACCCAGTACTTC	CASSAGQVFLGETQYF
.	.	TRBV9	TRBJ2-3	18	TGTGCCAGCAGCGCTGCTGGCCTGCGGGAATGGATCACAGATACGCAGTATTTT	CASSAAGLREWITDTQYF
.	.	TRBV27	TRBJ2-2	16	TGTGCCAGCAGGCCACTGTTAGGCGAGGGCACCGGGGAGCTGTTTTTT	CASRPLLGEGTGELFF
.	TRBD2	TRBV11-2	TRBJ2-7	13	TGTGCCAGCAGCGGGCGGGAGGCCTACGAGCAGTACTTC	CASSGREAYEQYF
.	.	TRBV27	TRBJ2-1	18	TGTGCCAGCAGTGTAAATCCCCCTAGCCGGAGCTCCTACAATGAGCAGTTCTTC	CASSVNPPSRSSYNEQFF
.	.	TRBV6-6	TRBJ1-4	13	TGTGCCACCGTGTCTTCAACTAATGAAAAACTGTTTTTT	CATVSSTNEKLFF
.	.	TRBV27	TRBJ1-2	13	TGTGCCAGCAGTTTATCTTCATTGGGTGGCTACACCTTC	CASSLSSLGGYTF
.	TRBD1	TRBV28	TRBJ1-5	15	TGTGCCAGCAGACTTAGGACAGGGGAGGCTCAGCCCCAGCATTTT	CASRLRTGEAQPQHF
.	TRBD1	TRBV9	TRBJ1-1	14	TGTGCCAGCAGCCCGTCCGGGACAGGCACTGAAGCTTTCTTT	CASSPSGTGTEAFF
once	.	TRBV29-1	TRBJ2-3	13	TGCAGCGTTGAGGGGGCCAACACAGATACGCAGTATTTT	CSVEGANTDTQYF
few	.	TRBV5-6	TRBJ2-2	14	TGTGCCAGCAGCCCTGGACAGCTCACCGGGGAGCTGTTTTTT	CASSPGQLTGELFF
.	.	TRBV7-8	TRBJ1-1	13	TGTGCCAGCAGCTTAGGGGGGTTCACTGAAGCTTTCTTT	CASSLGGFTEAFF
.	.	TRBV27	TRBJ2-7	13	TGTGCCAGCAGTTTATTGGGGGCCTACGAGCAGTACTTC	CASSLLGAYEQYF
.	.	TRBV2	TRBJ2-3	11	TGTGCCAGCCTGGAGGCAGATACGCAGTATTTT	CASLEADTQYF
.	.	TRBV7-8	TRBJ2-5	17	TGTGCCAGCAGCTTAAATGGGAGGGGGGGACGACAAGAGACCCAGTACTTC	CASSLNGRGGRQETQYF
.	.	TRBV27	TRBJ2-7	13	TGTGCCAGCAGTTACGGGATCGCCTACGAGCAGTACTTC	CASSYGIAYEQYF
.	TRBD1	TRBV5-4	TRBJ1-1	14	TGTGCCAGCAGCCCCTGGACAGGGGGGACTGAAGCTTTCTTT	CASSPWTGGTEAFF
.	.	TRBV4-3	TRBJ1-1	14	TGCGCCAGCAGCCAAGAGAGAGGGGACACTGAAGCTTTCTTT	CASSQERGDTEAFF
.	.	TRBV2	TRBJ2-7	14	TGTGCCAGCAGGGGGGACGATCCTCGGCGGGAGCAGTACTTC	CASRGDDPRREQYF
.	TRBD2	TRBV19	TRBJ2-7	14	TGTGCCAGTAGTATAGCGGTACTAGCGGACGAGCAGTACTTC	CASSIAVLADEQYF
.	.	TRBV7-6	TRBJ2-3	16	TGTGCCAGCAGCCCAAGGGAGCTGGTGAGAGGGGATACGCAGTATTTT	CASSPRELVRGDTQYF
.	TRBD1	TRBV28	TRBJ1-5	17	TGTGCCAGCAGTTTATATGGGACAGGGGCCAGCAATCAGCCCCAGCATTTT	CASSLYGTGASNQPQHF
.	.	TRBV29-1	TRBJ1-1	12	TGCAGCGGGTGGGGTCCGAACACTGAAGCTTTCTTT	CSGWGPNTEAFF
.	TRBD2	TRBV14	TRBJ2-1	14	TGTGCCAGCAGCCTCACTAGCGGTTACAATGAGCAGTTCTTC	CASSLTSGYNEQFF
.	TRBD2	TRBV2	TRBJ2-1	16	TGTGCCAGCGCCGGCGTTTGGGGGGGGATCTGGAATGAGCAGTTCTTC	CASAGVWGGIWNEQFF
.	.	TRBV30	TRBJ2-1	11	TGTGCCTGGAGTGTTGCTGATGAGCAGTTCTTC	CAWSVADEQFF
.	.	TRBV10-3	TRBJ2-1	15	TGTGCCATCAGTGAGCGGGACCCGCATCATTGGGAGCAGTTCTTC	CAISERDPHHWEQFF
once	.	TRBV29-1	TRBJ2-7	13	TGCAGCGTTCTATTGACAGCCATGTACGAGCAGTACTTC	CSVLLTAMYEQYF
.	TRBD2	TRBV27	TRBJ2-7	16	TGTGCCAGCAGTTTAACTAGCGGGAGTTTTCAGTCCGAGCAGTACTTC	CASSLTSGSFQSEQYF
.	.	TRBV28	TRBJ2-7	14	TGTGCCAGCAGTTTATTCTCCACCTACTACGAGCAGTACTTC	CASSLFSTYYEQYF
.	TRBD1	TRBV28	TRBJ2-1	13	TGTGCCAGCCGTTATACAGGGGACAATGAGCAGTTCTTC	CASRYTGDNEQFF
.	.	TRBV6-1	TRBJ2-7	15	TGTGCCAGCAGTGAAGGAGTCAGAGTGAGATACGAGCAGTACTTC	CASSEGVRVRYEQYF
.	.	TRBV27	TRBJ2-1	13	TGTGCCAGCAGTTTTCTAGAGTACAATGAGCAGTTCTTC	CASSFLEYNEQFF
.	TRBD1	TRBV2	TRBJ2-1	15	TGTGCCAGCATAATCGGGACAGGGGGCTACAATGAGCAGTTCTTC	CASIIGTGGYNEQFF
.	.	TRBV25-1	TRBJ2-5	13	TGTGCCAGCAGTGAAGCGGAATGGGAGACCCAGTACTTC	CASSEAEWETQYF
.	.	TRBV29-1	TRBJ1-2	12	TGCAGCGTCGACCCGCAGGGTTGGGGCTACACCTTC	CSVDPQGWGYTF
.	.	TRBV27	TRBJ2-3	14	TGTGCCAGCAGGGTGGGCGGGCCCACAGATACGCAGTATTTT	CASRVGGPTDTQYF
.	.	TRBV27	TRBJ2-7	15	TGTGCCAGCAGTCCCCCGGGGTTGGGTTTCTTCGAGCAGTACTTC	CASSPPGLGFFEQYF
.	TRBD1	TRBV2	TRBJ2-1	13	TGTGCCACCTCGCGGGACAGGGACGATGAGCAGTTCTTC	CATSRDRDDEQFF
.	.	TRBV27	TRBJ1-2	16	TGTGCCAGCAGTTTATCAGGGGCAGGGGTAGACTATGGCTACACCTTC	CASSLSGAGVDYGYTF
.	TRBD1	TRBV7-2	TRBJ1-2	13	TGTGCCAGCCGACCCGGGGACAGCTATGGCTACACCTTC	CASRPGDSYGYTF
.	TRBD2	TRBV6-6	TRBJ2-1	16	TGTGCCAGCTACAGCCCAGGAGCGGGAGATAGGAATGAGCAGTTCTTC	CASYSPGAGDRNEQFF
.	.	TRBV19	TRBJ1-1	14	TGTGCCAGTAGTTCCCCCAGGGTGGGCGCTGAAGCTTTCTTT	CASSSPRVGAEAFF
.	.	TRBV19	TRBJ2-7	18	TGTGCCAGTAGTTTTCGGGCAGGCGATGAGAAACAGAACTACGAGCAGTACTTC	CASSFRAGDEKQNYEQYF
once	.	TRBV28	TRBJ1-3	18	TGTGCCAGCAGTTTGGTTCAGGGGCAAACCCTAACTGGAAACACCATATATTTT	CASSLVQGQTLTGNTIYF
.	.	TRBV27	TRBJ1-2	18	TGTGCCAGCAGTCCCTATGGGAACAGGGCCCCCCAGTTGGAGGGCTACACCTTC	CASSPYGNRAPQLEGYTF
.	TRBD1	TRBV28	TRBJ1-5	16	TGTGCCAGCAGTTTACGTAGAGGGGGCGCGGAACAGCCCCAGCATTTT	CASSLRRGGAEQPQHF
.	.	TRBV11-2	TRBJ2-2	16	TGTGCCAGCGGCCATGGCGAGCAGGGCTTCACCGGGGAGCTGTTTTTT	CASGHGEQGFTGELFF
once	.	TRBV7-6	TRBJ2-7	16	TGTGCCAGCAGCTTAGGCCCCTTTACAGGGAATGACGAGCAGTACTTC	CASSLGPFTGNDEQYF
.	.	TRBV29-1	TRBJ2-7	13	TGCAGCGTTGCGGTTAGACGCTCCTACGAGCAGTACTTC	CSVAVRRSYEQYF
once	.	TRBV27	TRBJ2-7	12	TGTGCCAGCAGTGGGAGTGGCTACGAGCAGTACTTC	CASSGSGYEQYF